The 25 T cell receptor beta chains reported below all come from one sample, sequenced in a study of memory CD4+ T cells and cytomegalovirus serostatus (dated by TCRdb to the late 2010s). To prepare the library, the immunoSEQ multiplex PCR assay was applied. What TCRdb holds here is the immuneACCESS table cut down to in-frame rearrangements. Part of the clones is not present; checked against another copy, under half of the missing clones reflect an unresolved V gene, and the others are unexplained. The sample table shows 40,000 to 55,000 clones, and approximately 78% are seen once. The top ten clonotypes cover 0.5% to 0.7% of the sample. Single viable CD3+CD4+CD8-CD45RO+ cells were sorted as memory CD4+ T cells on a FACSAria II. The source material was memory CD4+ T cells from blood. These receptors were taken from an adult in good health and CMV-seronegative.

This clone has only one observation. The J gene is TRBJ2-7, the V gene TRBV7-8, with unresolved D. V lost 5 bases and J 3 bases, leaving 14 bases between the germline ends. The CDR3 is 14 residues long. CDR1 and CDR2 (germline): SGHVS, FQNEAQ. The CDR3 protein is CASSPGTVNYEQYF. The CDR3 DNA sequence: TGTGCCAGCAGCCCTGGAACAGTGAACTACGAGCAGTACTTC.

The chain uses TRBV30 and TRBJ2-5; D is unresolved. The CDR3 has 15 amino acids. From germline, CDR1 is GTSNPN and CDR2 SVGIG (reference sequence). Trimming left V 8 bases short and J 0 bases short, with 19 bases between. DNA of the CDR3: TGTGCCCTTAGACTGGACGGAGCTTACCAAGAGACCCAGTACTTC. This sequence encodes CALRLDGAYQETQYF.

V gene TRBV5-6 combines with J gene TRBJ2-7; 9 positions match TRBD2. CDR1 and CDR2 from the germline V gene are SGHDT and YYEEEE. The V and J ends lost 1 base and 7 bases, in that order; junction bases with no gene match: 6. The CDR3 runs to 14 residues. The CDR3 reads CASSLPLAGYEQYF. DNA of the CDR3: TGTGCCAGCAGCTTGCCCCTAGCGGGATATGAGCAGTACTTC. Using reference TRBV5-6 and TRBJ2-7 for the parts outside the CDR3, the full variable domain is DAGVTQSPTHLIKTRGQQVTLRCSPKSGHDTVSWYQQALGQGPQFIFQYYEEEERQRGNFPDRFSGHQFPNYSSELNVNALLLGDSALYLCASSLPLAGYEQYFGPGTRLTVT.

This clone was found a few times. The chain employs TRBV27 and TRBJ2-1, with TRBD2 matching 8 bases. The germline V gene encodes CDR1 MNHEY and CDR2 SMNVEV (reference sequence). Trimming cost V 6 bases and J 6 bases; bases outside gene matches: 16. The CDR3 extends over 17 amino acids. CDR3 DNA: TGTGCCAGCAGCCCGTTCGGGAGGGCCATTTCGGCCAATGAGCAGTTCTTC. This codes for CASSPFGRAISANEQFF.

This clone was counted only a few times. The chain links TRBV18 to TRBJ2-7; tentative D call: TRBD2 (6 bases). This CDR3 is built from 15 residues. The germline gives CDR1 KGHSH, CDR2 LQKENI. Trimming cost V 6 bases and J 5 bases, with 20 bases left between them. The CDR3 loop reads CASSTRRGNLDEQYF. CDR3 nucleotide sequence: TGTGCCAGCTCCACTAGGAGGGGTAATCTGGACGAGCAGTACTTC.

The chain uses TRBV5-6 and TRBJ1-2, with 10 bases identical to TRBD1. CDR3 length: 16 residues. J was trimmed by 2 bases and V by 0 bases; bases with no gene match: 4. Germline CDR1 reads SGHDT; CDR2 reads YYEEEE. This chain's CDR3 is CASSLAGQGRNYGYTF. In DNA form, the CDR3 reads TGTGCCAGCAGCTTGGCGGGACAGGGGAGGAACTATGGCTACACCTTC. Full variable domain (missing parts from reference TRBV5-6 and TRBJ1-2): DAGVTQSPTHLIKTRGQQVTLRCSPKSGHDTVSWYQQALGQGPQFIFQYYEEEERQRGNFPDRFSGHQFPNYSSELNVNALLLGDSALYLCASSLAGQGRNYGYTFGSGTRLTVV.

The chain is built from TRBV29-1 and TRBJ2-1, with D possibly matching TRBD1 (6 bases). This CDR3 spans 14 amino acids. Deletions cut 7 bases from V and 0 bases from J, with 13 bases between. The V gene's germline CDR1 is SQVTM and CDR2 ANQGSEA. In nucleotides, the CDR3 is TGCAGCGCCGAGGACAGAAGCTCCTACAATGAGCAGTTCTTC. It yields the protein CSAEDRSSYNEQFF.

The V call is TRBV19, the J call TRBJ1-5; 7 nucleotides line up with TRBD1. The germline CDR1 and CDR2 sequences are LNHDA and SQIVND (reference sequence). The V segment lost 11 bases and the J segment 0 bases; nucleotides outside the gene matches: 10. CDR3 size: 15 residues. CDR3 nucleotides: TGTGCCTGCCGCGGGGACAGCTATAGCAATCAGCCCCAGCATTTT. Encoded protein: CACRGDSYSNQPQHF. The full variable domain, its missing parts supplied by reference TRBV19 and TRBJ1-5, is DGGITQSPKYLFRKEGQNVTLSCEQNLNHDAMYWYRQDPGQGLRLIYYSQIVNDFQKGDIAEGYSVSREKKESFPLTVTSAQKNPTAFYLCACRGDSYSNQPQHFGDGTRLSIL.

The V and J genes are TRBV18 and TRBJ1-3; D possibly corresponds to TRBD1 (5 bases). The germline V and J ends were trimmed by 6 bases and 3 bases, with 9 bases remaining between them. Germline V lookup: CDR1 KGHSH, CDR2 LQKENI. The CDR3 spans 13 residues. CDR3: CASSLTDGNTIYF. CDR3 nucleotides: TGTGCCAGCTCCCTGACAGATGGAAACACCATATATTTT.

The V and J genes are TRBV6-1 and TRBJ1-1; 10 bases are shared with TRBD1. After removal of 8 bases from V and 1 base from J, the junction contained 7 bases not matched to a gene. The CDR3 has 15 amino acids. Germline lookup yields CDR1 MNHNS and CDR2 SASEGT. Written as DNA, the CDR3 is TGTGCCAGCGGGGACAGGGGAGGATGGAACACTGAAGCTTTCTTT. Amino acids: CASGDRGGWNTEAFF.

In DNA form, the CDR3 reads TGTGCCAGCAGTTACCCCCCCGGGGAGACCCAGTACTTC. Amino acids: CASSYPPGETQYF. This sequence joins TRBV6-5 and TRBJ2-5; D unclear. V gave up 2 bases and J gave up 5 bases, with 9 bases separating them. The CDR3 has 13 residues. Germline CDR1 MNHEY, CDR2 SVGAGI.

This chain joins TRBV11-2 and TRBJ2-1; 10 bases match TRBD2. The V segment lost 5 bases and the J segment 9 bases; nucleotides outside the gene matches: 13. There are 16 residues in the CDR3. Germline V gene sequence: CDR1 SGHAT, CDR2 FQNNGV. The CDR3 coding sequence is TGTGCCAGCAGCGTTGATAGCGGGGGGCTCAATTTTGAGCAGTTCTTC. Protein product: CASSVDSGGLNFEQFF.

J is TRBJ1-3 and V is TRBV10-2; D gene unclear. Germline loops: CDR1 WSHSY, CDR2 SAAADI. Trimming cost V 2 bases and J 4 bases, with 12 bases left between them. The CDR3 loop spans 15 amino acids. CDR3 residues: CASSEMSLKGNTIYF. CDR3 coding DNA: TGCGCCAGCAGTGAGATGTCGCTTAAGGGAAACACCATATATTTT.

This clone was recorded only once. The V call is TRBV10-3, the J call TRBJ2-7, with a tentative D call TRBD2 (5 bases). Trimming stripped 4 bases from V and 4 bases from J, with 5 bases between. The germline CDR1 and CDR2 sequences are ENHRY and SYGVKD. CDR3 length: 11 amino acids. The CDR3 DNA follows: TGTGCCATCAGTGGGACTTACGAGCAGTACTTC. This encodes CAISGTYEQYF.

This clone was detected a few times. The CDR3 DNA reads TGCGCCAGCAGTCCCACGAACACTGAAGCTTTCTTT. Translating it yields CASSPTNTEAFF. The chain employs TRBV10-2 and TRBJ1-1; no definite D call. The CDR3 runs to 12 residues. Germline-derived CDR1 and CDR2 are WSHSY and SAAADI. Trimming stripped 5 bases from V and 1 base from J, with 5 bases between.

In DNA, the CDR3 is TGTGCCAGCAGTTTATGCCGGACTACCTGCGAGCAGTACTTC. Translated, it gives CASSLCRTTCEQYF. The chain couples TRBV28 to TRBJ2-7, with a weak D call TRBD2 (6 bases). Trimming shortened V by 0 bases and J by 6 bases, and 12 bases separated the two germline ends. Germline V gives CDR1 MDHEN, CDR2 SYDVKM. The CDR3 loop spans 14 amino acids.

The gene calls are TRBV18 and TRBJ2-3; no clear D. The CDR3 totals 14 residues. V shed 6 bases and J shed 2 bases, with 12 bases lying between them. Germline CDR1 reads KGHSH; CDR2 reads LQKENI. CDR3 in DNA: TGTGCCAGCTCCCGGAGACAAGACACAGATACGCAGTATTTT. Translation gives CASSRRQDTDTQYF. The full variable domain, with the rest looked up from reference TRBV18 and TRBJ2-3, is NAGVMQNPRHLVRRRGQEARLRCSPMKGHSHVYWYRQLPEEGLKFMVYLQKENIIDESGMPKERFSAEFPKEGPSILRIQQVVRGDSAAYFCASSRRQDTDTQYFGPGTRLTVL.

The chain employs TRBV7-8 and TRBJ2-7; 7 nucleotides match TRBD2. Looked up from germline, CDR1 is SGHVS and CDR2 is FQNEAQ. The ends lost 2 bases at V and 0 bases at J; junction bases unmatched: 4. The CDR3 spans 15 residues. Here the CDR3 DNA reads TGTGCCAGCAGCTTACTAGCGGCTAGCTCCTACGAGCAGTACTTC. Residues: CASSLLAASSYEQYF.

The V and J genes are TRBV29-1 and TRBJ2-5; D is perhaps TRBD1 (5 bases). The CDR3 is 12 amino acids. Germline values: CDR1 SQVTM, CDR2 ANQGSEA. Trimming left V 5 bases short and J 4 bases short, with 11 bases between. CDR3 residues: CSVRSGLETQYF. The CDR3 DNA reads TGCAGCGTTAGATCAGGGTTAGAGACCCAGTACTTC.

The J gene is TRBJ1-5, the V gene TRBV10-3; D is unresolved. Looked up from germline, CDR1 is ENHRY and CDR2 is SYGVKD. Between the trimmed V and J ends, which lost 0 bases and 4 bases, there was a span of 16 bases. The CDR3 is made up of 17 amino acids. The CDR3: CAISESPQQYPNQPQHF. CDR3 DNA sequence: TGTGCCATCAGTGAGTCTCCCCAACAGTACCCGAATCAGCCCCAGCATTTT.

This chain links TRBV19 with TRBJ2-7; TRBD2 matches 14 bases. The CDR3 totals 17 residues. V trimming: 2 bases; J trimming: 3 bases; junction bases outside the gene matches: 6. Looked up from germline, CDR1 is LNHDA and CDR2 is SQIVND (reference sequence). The CDR3 is CASSIKRTSGRIYEQYF. The CDR3 DNA is TGTGCCAGTAGTATAAAGAGGACTAGCGGGAGGATCTACGAGCAGTACTTC.

The table lists this clone with a few counts. J is TRBJ2-1 and V is TRBV7-8; weak D call: TRBD2 (6 bases). CDR1 is SGHVS, CDR2 FQNEAQ, per germline. This CDR3 has 14 residues. Between the trimmed V and J ends, which lost 4 bases and 7 bases, there was a span of 14 bases. CDR3 sequence: CASSSARAGNEQFF. DNA of the CDR3: TGTGCCAGCAGCTCTGCGAGGGCGGGGAATGAGCAGTTCTTC.

This clone was seen more than once but under ten times. The V call is TRBV10-1, the J call TRBJ2-7; the D gene is possibly TRBD2 (6 bases). V dropped 3 bases and J dropped 2 bases, with 14 bases sitting between them. The CDR3 is made up of 15 amino acids. Germline lookup yields CDR1 WNHNN and CDR2 SYGVQD (reference sequence). The DNA for the CDR3 is TGCGCCAGCAGTGATGGAGGGGCGGGTGCCTACGAGCAGTACTTC. Translation: CASSDGGAGAYEQYF.

The V gene is TRBV28, the J gene TRBJ1-1; the D is unclear. Germline V gene data show CDR1 as MDHEN and CDR2 as SYDVKM. The CDR3 spans 16 residues. V dropped 4 bases and J dropped 0 bases, with 15 bases sitting between them. The CDR3 loop reads CASSYTPGGLNTEAFF. Here the CDR3 DNA reads TGTGCCAGCAGTTATACCCCCGGAGGGTTGAACACTGAAGCTTTCTTT.

V gene TRBV5-1 combines with J gene TRBJ2-3; TRBD1 might be the D (5 bases). Germline CDR1 SGHRS, CDR2 YFSETQ. The CDR3 is 16 amino acids. The V and J ends lost 0 bases and 0 bases respectively, with 11 bases between them. CDR3 in amino acids: CASSLGGAPSTDTQYF. The CDR3 DNA follows: TGCGCCAGCAGCTTGGGTGGGGCGCCTAGCACAGATACGCAGTATTTT.